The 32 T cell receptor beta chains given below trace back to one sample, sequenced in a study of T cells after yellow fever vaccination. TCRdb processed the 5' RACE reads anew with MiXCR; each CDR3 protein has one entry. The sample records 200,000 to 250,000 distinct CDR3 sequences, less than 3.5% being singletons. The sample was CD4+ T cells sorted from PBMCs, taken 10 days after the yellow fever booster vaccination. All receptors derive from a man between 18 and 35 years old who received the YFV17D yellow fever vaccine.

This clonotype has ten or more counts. CDR3 nucleotide sequence: TGTGCCAGCAGCCCCGCAAGGGGGACAGGGGGCTTCAATTCACCCCTCCACTTT. Translated, it gives CASSPARGTGGFNSPLHF. The rearrangement uses TRBV5-4 and TRBJ1-6, with TRBD1 matching 12 bases. Germline V lookup: CDR1 SGHNT, CDR2 YYREEE (reference sequence). The ends lost 4 bases at V and 7 bases at J; junction bases unmatched: 12. The CDR3 has 18 residues.

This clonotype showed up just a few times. The CDR3 region is CASSSSGTVVMAIYF. CDR3 in DNA: TGTGCCAGCAGCTCTAGCGGGACGGTGGTGATGGCCATATATTTT. The J gene is TRBJ1-3, the V gene TRBV7-9; TRBD1 might be the D (5 bases). Trimming removed 4 bases from V and 11 bases from J, with 21 bases in between. Germline CDR1 reads SEHNR; CDR2 reads FQNEAQ (reference sequence). CDR3 length: 15 residues. Combining the CDR3 with reference TRBV7-9 and TRBJ1-3 gives the whole variable domain DTGVSQNPRHKITKRGQNVTFRCDPISEHNRLYWYRQTLGQGPEFLTYFQNEAQLEKSRLLSDRFSAERPKGSFSTLEIQRTEQGDSAMYLCASSSSGTVVMAIYFGEGSWLTVV.

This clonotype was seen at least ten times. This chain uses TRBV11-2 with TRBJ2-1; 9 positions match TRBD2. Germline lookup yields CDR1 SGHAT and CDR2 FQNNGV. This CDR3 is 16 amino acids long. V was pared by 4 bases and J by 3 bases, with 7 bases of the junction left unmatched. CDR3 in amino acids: CASSSVAGAYYNEQFF. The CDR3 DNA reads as TGTGCCAGCAGCTCCGTAGCGGGGGCCTACTACAATGAGCAGTTCTTC.

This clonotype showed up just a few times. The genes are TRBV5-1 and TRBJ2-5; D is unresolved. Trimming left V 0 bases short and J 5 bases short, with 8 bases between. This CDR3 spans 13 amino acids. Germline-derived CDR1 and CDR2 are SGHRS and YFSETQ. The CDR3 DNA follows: TGCGCCAGCAGCTTGGGGGTTTTGGAGACCCAGTACTTC. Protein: CASSLGVLETQYF. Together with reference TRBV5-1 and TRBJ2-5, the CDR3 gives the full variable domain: KAGVTQTPRYLIKTRGQQVTLSCSPISGHRSVSWYQQTPGQGLQFLFEYFSETQRNKGNFPGRFSGRQFSNSRSEMNVSTLELGDSALYLCASSLGVLETQYFGPGTRLLVL.

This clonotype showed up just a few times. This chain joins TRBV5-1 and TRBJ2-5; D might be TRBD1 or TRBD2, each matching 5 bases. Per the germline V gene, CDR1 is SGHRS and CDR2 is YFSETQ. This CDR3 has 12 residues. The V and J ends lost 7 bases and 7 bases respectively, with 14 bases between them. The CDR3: CASGAGAGTQYF. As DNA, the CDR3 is TGCGCCAGCGGGGCAGGCGCGGGGACCCAGTACTTC.

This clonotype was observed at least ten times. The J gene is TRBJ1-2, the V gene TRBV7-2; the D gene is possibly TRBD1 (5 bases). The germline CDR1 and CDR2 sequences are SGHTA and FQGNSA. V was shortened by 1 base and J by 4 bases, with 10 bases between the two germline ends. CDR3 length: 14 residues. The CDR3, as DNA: TGTGCCAGCAGCTTAGGGGGACTGAGCTATGGCTACACCTTC. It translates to CASSLGGLSYGYTF.

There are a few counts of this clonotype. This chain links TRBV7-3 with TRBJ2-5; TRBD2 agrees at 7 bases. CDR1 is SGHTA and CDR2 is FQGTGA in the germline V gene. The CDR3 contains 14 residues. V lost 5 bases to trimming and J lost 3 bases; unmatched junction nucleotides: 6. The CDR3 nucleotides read TGTGCCAGCAGCAAAATGGGGGGGGAAGAGACCCAGTACTTC. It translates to CASSKMGGEETQYF.

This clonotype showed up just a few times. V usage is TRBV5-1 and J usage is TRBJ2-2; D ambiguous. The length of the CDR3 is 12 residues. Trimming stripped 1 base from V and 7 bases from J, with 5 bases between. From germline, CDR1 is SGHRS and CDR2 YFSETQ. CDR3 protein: CASSLLDGELFF. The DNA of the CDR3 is TGCGCCAGCAGCTTGTTAGACGGGGAGCTGTTTTTT.

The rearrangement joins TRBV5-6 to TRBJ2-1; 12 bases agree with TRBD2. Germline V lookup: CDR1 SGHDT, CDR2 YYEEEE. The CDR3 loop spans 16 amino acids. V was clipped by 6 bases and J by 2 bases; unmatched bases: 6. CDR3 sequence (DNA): TGTGCCAGCACAATCCGACTAGCGGGGGCCTACAATGAGCAGTTCTTC. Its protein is CASTIRLAGAYNEQFF.

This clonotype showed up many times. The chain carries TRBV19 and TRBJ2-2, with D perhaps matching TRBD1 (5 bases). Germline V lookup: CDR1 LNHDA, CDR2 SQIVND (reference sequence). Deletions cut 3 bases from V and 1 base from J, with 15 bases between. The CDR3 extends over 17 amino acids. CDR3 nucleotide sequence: TGTGCCAGTAGTATGGACACAGTCCGGAAGAACACCGGGGAGCTGTTTTTT. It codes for CASSMDTVRKNTGELFF.

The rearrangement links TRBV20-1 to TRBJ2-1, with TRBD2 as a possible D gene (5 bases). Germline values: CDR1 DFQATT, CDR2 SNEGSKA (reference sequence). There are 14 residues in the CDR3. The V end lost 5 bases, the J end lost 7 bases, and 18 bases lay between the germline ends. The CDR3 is CSAPRRSVMNEQFF. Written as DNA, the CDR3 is TGCAGTGCTCCCCGGAGGAGCGTTATGAATGAGCAGTTCTTC.

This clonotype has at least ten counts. The DNA of the CDR3 is TGTGCCAGCAGTTCCCAGAACGGGGCAAACACTGAAGCTTTCTTT. This gives the protein CASSSQNGANTEAFF. The chain joins TRBV12-3 or TRBV12-4 to TRBJ1-1; D possibly corresponds to TRBD1 (5 bases). There are 15 residues in the CDR3. V was trimmed by 4 bases and J by 2 bases, leaving 14 bases between them.

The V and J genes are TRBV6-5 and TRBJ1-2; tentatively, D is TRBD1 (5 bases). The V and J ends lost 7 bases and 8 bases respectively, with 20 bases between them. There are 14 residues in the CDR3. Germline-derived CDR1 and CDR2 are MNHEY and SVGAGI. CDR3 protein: CASTPGPQIVGYTF. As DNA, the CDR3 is TGTGCCAGCACTCCGGGGCCCCAGATCGTGGGCTACACCTTC.

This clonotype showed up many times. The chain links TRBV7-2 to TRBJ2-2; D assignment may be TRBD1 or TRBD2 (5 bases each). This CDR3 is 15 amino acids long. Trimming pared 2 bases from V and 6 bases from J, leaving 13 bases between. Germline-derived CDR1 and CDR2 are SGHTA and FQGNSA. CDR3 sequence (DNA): TGTGCCAGCAGCTTATATGACTTGGGGGCCGGGGAGCTGTTTTTT. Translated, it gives CASSLYDLGAGELFF.

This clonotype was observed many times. CDR3 protein: CASSVRGTDTQYF. CDR3 coding DNA: TGTGCCAGCAGTGTTCGGGGAACAGATACGCAGTATTTT. J is TRBJ2-3 and V is TRBV6-4; TRBD2 might be the D (5 bases). Trimming stripped 4 bases from V and 3 bases from J, with 8 bases between. CDR3 length equals 13 residues. In germline, CDR1 is MRHNA, CDR2 SNTAGT.

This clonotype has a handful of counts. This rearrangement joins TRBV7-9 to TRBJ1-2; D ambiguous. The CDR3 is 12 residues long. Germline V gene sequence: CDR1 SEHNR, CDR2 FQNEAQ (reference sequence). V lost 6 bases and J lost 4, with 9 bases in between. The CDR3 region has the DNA TGTGCCAGCAGTCCAGTACTCTATGGCTACACCTTC. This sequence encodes CASSPVLYGYTF.

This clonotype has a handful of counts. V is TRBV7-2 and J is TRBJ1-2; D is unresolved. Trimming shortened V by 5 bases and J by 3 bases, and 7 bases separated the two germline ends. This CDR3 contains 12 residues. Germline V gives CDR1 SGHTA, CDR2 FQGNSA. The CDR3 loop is CASSPLDYGYTF. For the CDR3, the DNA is TGTGCCAGCAGCCCCCTGGACTATGGCTACACCTTC.

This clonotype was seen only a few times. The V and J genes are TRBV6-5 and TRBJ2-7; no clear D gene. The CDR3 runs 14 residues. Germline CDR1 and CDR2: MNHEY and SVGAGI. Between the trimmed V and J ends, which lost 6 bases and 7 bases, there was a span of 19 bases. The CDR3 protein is CASRLDATPREQYF. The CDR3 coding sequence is TGTGCCAGCAGGCTCGACGCGACTCCGAGGGAGCAGTACTTC.

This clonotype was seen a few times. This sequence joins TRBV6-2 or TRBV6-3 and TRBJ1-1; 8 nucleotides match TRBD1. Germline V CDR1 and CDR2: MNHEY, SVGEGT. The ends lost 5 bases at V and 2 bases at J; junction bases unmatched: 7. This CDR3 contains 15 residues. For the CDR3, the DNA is TGTGCCAGCAGTCCTATTGACAGGGGCAACACTGAAGCTTTCTTT. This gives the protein CASSPIDRGNTEAFF.

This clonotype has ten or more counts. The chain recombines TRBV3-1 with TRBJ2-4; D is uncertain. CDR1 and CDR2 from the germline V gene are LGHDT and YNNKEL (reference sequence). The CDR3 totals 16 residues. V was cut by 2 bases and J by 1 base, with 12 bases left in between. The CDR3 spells CASSQRLVGAKNIQYF. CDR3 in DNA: TGTGCCAGCAGCCAACGGCTAGTGGGGGCCAAAAACATTCAGTACTTC. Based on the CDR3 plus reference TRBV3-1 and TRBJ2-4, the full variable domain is DTAVSQTPKYLVTQMGNDKSIKCEQNLGHDTMYWYKQDSKKFLKIMFSYNNKELIINETVPNRFSPKSPDKAHLNLHINSLELGDSAVYFCASSQRLVGAKNIQYFGAGTRLSVL.

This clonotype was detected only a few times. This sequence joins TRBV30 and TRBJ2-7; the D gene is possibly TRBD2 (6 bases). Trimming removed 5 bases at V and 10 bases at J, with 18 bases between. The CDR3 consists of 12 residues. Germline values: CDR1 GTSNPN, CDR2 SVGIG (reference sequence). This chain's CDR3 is CAWGTAGKVQYF. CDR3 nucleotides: TGTGCCTGGGGGACCGCGGGGAAGGTTCAGTACTTC.

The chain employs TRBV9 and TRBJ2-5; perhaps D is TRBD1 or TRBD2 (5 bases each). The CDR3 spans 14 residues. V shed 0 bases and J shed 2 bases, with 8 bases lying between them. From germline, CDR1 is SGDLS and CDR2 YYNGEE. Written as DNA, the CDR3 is TGTGCCAGCAGCGTAGGAGGGGAACAAGAGACCCAGTACTTC. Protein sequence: CASSVGGEQETQYF.

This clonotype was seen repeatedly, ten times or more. Here the CDR3 DNA reads TGCGCCAGCAGCCTGGGAACCGGGACTAGCAGGGAGACCCAGTACTTC. Residues: CASSLGTGTSRETQYF. J is TRBJ2-5 and V is TRBV5-1, with 9 bases lining up with TRBD2. The V segment lost 4 bases and the J segment 5 bases; nucleotides outside the gene matches: 12. The CDR3 contains 16 residues. Germline V gives CDR1 SGHRS, CDR2 YFSETQ.

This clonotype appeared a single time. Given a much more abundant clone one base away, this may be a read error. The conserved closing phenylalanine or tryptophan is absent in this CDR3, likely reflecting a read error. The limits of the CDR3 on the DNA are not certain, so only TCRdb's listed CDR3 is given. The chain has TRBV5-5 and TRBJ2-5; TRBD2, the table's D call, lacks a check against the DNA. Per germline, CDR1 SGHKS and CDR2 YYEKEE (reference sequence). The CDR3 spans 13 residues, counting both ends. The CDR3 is CGSSLGTSGAPRP.

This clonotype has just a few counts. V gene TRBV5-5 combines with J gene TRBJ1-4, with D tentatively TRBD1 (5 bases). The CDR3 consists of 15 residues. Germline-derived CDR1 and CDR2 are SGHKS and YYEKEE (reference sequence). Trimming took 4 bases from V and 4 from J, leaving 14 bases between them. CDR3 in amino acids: CASSGTGRSNEKLFF. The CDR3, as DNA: TGTGCCAGCAGCGGGACGGGGCGGAGTAATGAAAAACTGTTTTTT.

The CDR3 DNA follows: TGTGCCAGCTCAGCTGACAGGGGGATCGGTGAGCAGTTCTTC. Translated: CASSADRGIGEQFF. The J gene is TRBJ2-1, the V gene TRBV18; 9 bases match TRBD1. The germline gives CDR1 KGHSH, CDR2 LQKENI. With 5 bases clipped from V and 9 bases from J, the junction kept 8 bases outside the gene matches. The CDR3 consists of 14 residues. The full variable domain, its missing parts supplied by reference TRBV18 and TRBJ2-1, is NAGVMQNPRHLVRRRGQEARLRCSPMKGHSHVYWYRQLPEEGLKFMVYLQKENIIDESGMPKERFSAEFPKEGPSILRIQQVVRGDSAAYFCASSADRGIGEQFFGPGTRLTVL.

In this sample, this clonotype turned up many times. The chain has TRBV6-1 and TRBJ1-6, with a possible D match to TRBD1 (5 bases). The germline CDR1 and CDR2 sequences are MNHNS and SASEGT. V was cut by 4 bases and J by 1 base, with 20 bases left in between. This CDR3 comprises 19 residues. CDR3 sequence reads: CASSGPAGRIRSYNSPLHF. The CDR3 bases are TGTGCCAGCAGTGGACCGGCGGGGCGAATAAGATCCTATAATTCACCCCTCCACTTT.

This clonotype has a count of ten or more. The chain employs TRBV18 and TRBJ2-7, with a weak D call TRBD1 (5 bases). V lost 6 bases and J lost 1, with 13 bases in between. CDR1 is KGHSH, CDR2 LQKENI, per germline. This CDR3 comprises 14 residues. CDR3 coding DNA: TGTGCCAGCTCGGAACCTGACAGATCCTACGAGCAGTACTTC. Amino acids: CASSEPDRSYEQYF.

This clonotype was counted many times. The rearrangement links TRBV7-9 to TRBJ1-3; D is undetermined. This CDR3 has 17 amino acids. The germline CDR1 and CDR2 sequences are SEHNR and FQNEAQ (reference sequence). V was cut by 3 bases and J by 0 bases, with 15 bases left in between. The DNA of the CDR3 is TGTGCCAGCAGCTTCCTTGGGCGAGGTTACTCTGGAAACACCATATATTTT. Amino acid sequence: CASSFLGRGYSGNTIYF.

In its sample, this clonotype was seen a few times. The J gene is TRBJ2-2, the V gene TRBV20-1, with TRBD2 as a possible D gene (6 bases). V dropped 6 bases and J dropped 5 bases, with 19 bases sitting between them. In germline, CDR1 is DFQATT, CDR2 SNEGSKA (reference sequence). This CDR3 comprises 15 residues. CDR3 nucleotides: TGCAGTGCCACTAGTGAGACTGGACTAACCGGGGAGCTGTTTTTT. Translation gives CSATSETGLTGELFF.

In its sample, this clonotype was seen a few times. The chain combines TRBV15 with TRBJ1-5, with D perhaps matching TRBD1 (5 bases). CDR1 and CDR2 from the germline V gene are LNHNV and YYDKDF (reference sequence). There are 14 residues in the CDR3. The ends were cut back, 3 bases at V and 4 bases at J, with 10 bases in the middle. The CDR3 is CATSSPGRNQPQHF. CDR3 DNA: TGTGCCACCAGCAGCCCGGGGCGAAATCAGCCCCAGCATTTT.

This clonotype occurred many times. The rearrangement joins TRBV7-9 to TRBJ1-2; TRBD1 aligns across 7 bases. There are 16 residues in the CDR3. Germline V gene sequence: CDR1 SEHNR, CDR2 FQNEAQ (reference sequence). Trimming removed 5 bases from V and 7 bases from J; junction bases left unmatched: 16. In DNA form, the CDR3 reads TGTGCCAGCAGCCGAACTCGGGGAGGGGGCGGAGTTGGCTACACCTTC. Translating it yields CASSRTRGGGGVGYTF.